This TCR beta chain was captured in a study of blood T cells in healthy people across ages. Study-level background: T cells yielded about one barcoded beta molecule per two cells through template switching.

It was with a sample-barcoded 5' primer and a J-beta primer mix that a second PCR of roughly 6 to 12 cycles was run. A 12-random-nucleotide template-switch adaptor tagged each cDNA molecule. TCRdb reprocessed the 5' RACE reads with MiXCR, giving one entry per CDR3 protein. The sample lists around 1,600,000 distinct CDR3 sequences; approximately 43% were seen once. Trimming removed 2 bases from V and 4 bases from J, with 18 bases in between. The CDR3 covers 17 residues. In germline, CDR1 is MNHNS, CDR2 SASEGT. The TCR was taken from a woman aged 18-35 years in good health. V gene TRBV6-1 combines with J gene TRBJ1-5; the D is unclear. Material for sequencing was blood. The CDR3 protein is CASSEQPAVISNQPQHF. CDR3 DNA sequence: TGTGCCAGCAGTGAACAACCAGCAGTGATTAGTAATCAGCCCCAGCATTTT.